The clone carrying this T cell receptor beta chain has more than one count but fewer than ten. Its target is not known. Everyone in the study who had HIV was treated in the United States. Trimming took 5 bases from V and 0 from J; bases not matched to a gene: 7. There are 17 residues in the CDR3. Germline CDR1 SGHVS, CDR2 FNYEAQ. The data stem from a study of long-term antiretroviral therapy in people with HIV. For the study at large: In the earliest collections, sampling predates the 2015 immediate-ART recommendation by about a decade. Study results and caveats: The data indicate that diversity increased after ART but remained below transplant donor controls. Samples were collected from the mid-2000s to the late 2010s under possibly less effective ART regimens.

The libraries were made with immunoSEQ v3.0 at survey level. Profiled with immunoSEQ multiplex PCR; TCRdb holds only in-frame clones, not every one. The sample yields 15,000 to 20,000 clones, roughly four fifths seen once. Here the sequenced sample was unsorted PBMCs, taken 2.2 years after starting antiretroviral therapy. This TCR derives from a man aged 45 to 65 with HIV. This sequence joins TRBV7-6 and TRBJ1-4, with 9 bases lining up with TRBD1. CDR3 region: CASSTGTGRPTNEKLFF. CDR3 DNA sequence: TGTGCCAGCAGCACCGGGACAGGGCGACCAACTAATGAAAAACTGTTTTTT.